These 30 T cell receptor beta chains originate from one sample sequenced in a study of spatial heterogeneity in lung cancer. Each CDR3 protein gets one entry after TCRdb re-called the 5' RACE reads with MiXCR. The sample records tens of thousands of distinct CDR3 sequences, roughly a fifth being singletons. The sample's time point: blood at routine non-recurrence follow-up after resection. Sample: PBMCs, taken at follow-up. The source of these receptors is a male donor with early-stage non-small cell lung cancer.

The CDR3 bases are TGTGCCAGCAGCGCGGGACTAGCGGGAGGTCTACCCTCCGCAGATACGCAGTATTTT. It yields the protein CASSAGLAGGLPSADTQYF. The V gene is TRBV7-2, the J gene TRBJ2-3; 15 bases agree with TRBD2. J lost 4 bases, V lost 5 bases, and 13 bases had no gene match. This CDR3 has 19 residues. From germline, CDR1 is SGHTA and CDR2 FQGNSA.

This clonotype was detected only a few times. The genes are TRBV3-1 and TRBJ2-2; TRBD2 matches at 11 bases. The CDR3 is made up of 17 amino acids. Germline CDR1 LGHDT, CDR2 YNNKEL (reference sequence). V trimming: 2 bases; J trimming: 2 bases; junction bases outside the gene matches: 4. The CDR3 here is CASSQLTSGRNTGELFF. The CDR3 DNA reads TGTGCCAGCAGCCAACTAACTAGCGGGAGAAACACCGGGGAGCTGTTTTTT.

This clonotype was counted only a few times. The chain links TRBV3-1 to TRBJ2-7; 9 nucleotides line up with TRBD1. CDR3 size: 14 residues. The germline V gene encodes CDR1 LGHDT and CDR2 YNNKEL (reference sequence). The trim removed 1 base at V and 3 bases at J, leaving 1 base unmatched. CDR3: CASSQGGQGYEQYV. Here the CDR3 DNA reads TGTGCCAGCAGCCAAGGGGGACAGGGCTACGAGCAGTACGTC.

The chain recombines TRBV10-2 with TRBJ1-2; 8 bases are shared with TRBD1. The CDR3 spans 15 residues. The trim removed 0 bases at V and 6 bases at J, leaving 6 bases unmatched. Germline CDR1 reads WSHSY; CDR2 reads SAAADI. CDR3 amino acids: CASSESQGAGNGYTF. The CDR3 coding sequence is TGCGCCAGCAGTGAGTCGCAGGGGGCGGGAAATGGCTACACCTTC.

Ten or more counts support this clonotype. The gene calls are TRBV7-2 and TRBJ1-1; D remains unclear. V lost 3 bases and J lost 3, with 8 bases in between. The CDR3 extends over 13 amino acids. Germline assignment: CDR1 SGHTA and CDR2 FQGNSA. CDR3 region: CASSFQTHTEAFF. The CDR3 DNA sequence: TGTGCCAGCAGCTTCCAGACCCACACTGAAGCTTTCTTT.

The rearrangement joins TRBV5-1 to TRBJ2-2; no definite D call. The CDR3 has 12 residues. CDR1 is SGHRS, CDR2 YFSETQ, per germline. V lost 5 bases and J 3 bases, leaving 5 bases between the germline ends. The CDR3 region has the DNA TGCGCCAGCAGAAATGACACCGGGGAGCTGTTTTTT. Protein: CASRNDTGELFF.

The CDR3 is CASRVGGFNQPQHF. The CDR3 DNA reads as TGTGCCAGTAGAGTGGGGGGATTCAATCAGCCCCAGCATTTT. The chain is built from TRBV19 and TRBJ1-5; weak D call: TRBD1 (5 bases). CDR1 is LNHDA, CDR2 SQIVND, per germline (reference sequence). V lost 6 bases to trimming and J lost 3 bases, with 12 bases between them. This CDR3 contains 14 residues.

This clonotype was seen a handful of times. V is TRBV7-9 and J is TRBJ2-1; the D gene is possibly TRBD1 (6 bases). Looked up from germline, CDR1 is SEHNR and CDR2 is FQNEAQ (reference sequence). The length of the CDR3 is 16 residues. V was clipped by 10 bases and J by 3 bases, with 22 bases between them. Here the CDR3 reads CATTTQGSADYNEQFF. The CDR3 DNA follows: TGTGCCACGACCACCCAGGGGTCAGCGGACTACAATGAGCAGTTCTTC.

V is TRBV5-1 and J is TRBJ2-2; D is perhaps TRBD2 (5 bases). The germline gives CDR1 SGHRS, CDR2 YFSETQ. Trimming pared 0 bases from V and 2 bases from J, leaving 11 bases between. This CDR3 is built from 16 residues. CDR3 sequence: CASSLAGITNTGELFF. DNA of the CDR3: TGCGCCAGCAGCTTGGCCGGGATCACAAACACCGGGGAGCTGTTTTTT.

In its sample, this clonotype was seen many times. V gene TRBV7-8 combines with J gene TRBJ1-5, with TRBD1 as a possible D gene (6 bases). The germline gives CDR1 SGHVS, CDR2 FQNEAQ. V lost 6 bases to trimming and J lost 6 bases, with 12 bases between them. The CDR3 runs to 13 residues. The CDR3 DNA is TGTGCCAGCAGTAACGACAGGAGTCAGCCCCAGCATTTT. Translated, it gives CASSNDRSQPQHF.

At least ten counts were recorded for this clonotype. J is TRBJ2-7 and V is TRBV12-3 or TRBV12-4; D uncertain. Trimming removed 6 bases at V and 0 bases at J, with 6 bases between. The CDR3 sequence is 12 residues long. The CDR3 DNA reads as TGTGCCAGCAGCCCAAGCTCCTACGAGCAGTACTTC. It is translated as CASSPSSYEQYF.

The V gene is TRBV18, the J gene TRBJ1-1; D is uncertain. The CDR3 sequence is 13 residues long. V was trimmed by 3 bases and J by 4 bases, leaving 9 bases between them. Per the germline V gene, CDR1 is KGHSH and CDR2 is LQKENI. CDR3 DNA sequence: TGTGCCAGCTCACCGATCGGGATCACTGAAGCTTTCTTT. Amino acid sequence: CASSPIGITEAFF.

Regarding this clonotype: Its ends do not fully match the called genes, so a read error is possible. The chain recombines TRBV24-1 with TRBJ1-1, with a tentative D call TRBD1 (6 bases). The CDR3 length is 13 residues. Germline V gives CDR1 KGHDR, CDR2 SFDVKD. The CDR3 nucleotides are TGTGCCACCAGTGAAGGACAGATAAGTGAAACTTTCTTT. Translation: CATSEGQISETFF.

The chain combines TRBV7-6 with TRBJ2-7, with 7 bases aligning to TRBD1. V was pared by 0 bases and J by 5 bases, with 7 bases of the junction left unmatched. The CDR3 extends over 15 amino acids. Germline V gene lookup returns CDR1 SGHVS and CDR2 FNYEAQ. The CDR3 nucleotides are TGTGCCAGCAGCTTAGCGTATAGCAGGGGGAACGAGCAGTACTTC. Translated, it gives CASSLAYSRGNEQYF.

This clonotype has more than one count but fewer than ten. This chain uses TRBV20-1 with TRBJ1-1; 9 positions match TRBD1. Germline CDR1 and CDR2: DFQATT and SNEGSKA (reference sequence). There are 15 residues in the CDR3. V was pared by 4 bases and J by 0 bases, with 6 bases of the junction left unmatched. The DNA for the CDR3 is TGCAGTGCTATCCGACAGGGGGGCATGAACACTGAAGCTTTCTTT. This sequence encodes CSAIRQGGMNTEAFF.

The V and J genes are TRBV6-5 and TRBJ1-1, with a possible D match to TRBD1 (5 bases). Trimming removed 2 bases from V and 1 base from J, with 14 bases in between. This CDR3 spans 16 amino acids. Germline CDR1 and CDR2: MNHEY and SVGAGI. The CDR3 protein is CASSYDHAGTNTEAFF. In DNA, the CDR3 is TGTGCCAGCAGTTACGACCACGCAGGGACGAACACTGAAGCTTTCTTT.

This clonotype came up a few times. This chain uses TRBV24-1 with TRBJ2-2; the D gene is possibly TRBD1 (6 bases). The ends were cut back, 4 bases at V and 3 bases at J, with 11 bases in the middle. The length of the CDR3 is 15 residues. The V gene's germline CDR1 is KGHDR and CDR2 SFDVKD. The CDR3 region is CATSESDRYTGELFF. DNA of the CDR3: TGTGCCACCAGTGAATCGGACAGATACACCGGGGAGCTGTTTTTT.

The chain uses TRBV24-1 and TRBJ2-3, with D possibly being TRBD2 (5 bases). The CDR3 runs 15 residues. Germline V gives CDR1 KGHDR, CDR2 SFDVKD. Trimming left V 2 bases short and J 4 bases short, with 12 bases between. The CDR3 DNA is TGTGCCACCAGTGATTCCGGACTTAAGTCAGATACGCAGTATTTT. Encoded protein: CATSDSGLKSDTQYF.

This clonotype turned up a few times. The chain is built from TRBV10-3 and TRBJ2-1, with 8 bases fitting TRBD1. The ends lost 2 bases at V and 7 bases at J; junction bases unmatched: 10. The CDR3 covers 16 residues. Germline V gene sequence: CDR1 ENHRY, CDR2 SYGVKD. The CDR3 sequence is CAISEGDRSVANEQFF. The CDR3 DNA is TGTGCCATCAGTGAGGGGGACAGGTCGGTGGCAAATGAGCAGTTCTTC.

The CDR3 is CASSSQAGRDTEAFF. CDR3 in DNA: TGTGCCAGCAGTTCCCAGGCGGGGAGGGACACTGAAGCTTTCTTT. The J gene is TRBJ1-1, the V gene TRBV7-9; D uncertain. The CDR3 contains 15 residues. Germline V gene data show CDR1 as SEHNR and CDR2 as FQNEAQ (reference sequence). With 6 bases removed from V and 3 bases from J, the gap between germline ends came to 17 bases.

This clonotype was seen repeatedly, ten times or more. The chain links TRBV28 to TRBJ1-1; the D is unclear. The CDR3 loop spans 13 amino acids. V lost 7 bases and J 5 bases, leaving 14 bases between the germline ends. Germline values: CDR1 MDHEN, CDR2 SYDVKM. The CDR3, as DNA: TGTGCCAGCACTCACGGGGTTGTGACTGAAGCTTTCTTT. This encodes CASTHGVVTEAFF.

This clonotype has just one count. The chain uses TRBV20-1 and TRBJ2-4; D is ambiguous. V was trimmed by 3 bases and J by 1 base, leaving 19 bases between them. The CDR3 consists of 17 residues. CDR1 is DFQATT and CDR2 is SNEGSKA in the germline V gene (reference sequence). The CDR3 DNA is TGCAGTGCTAGGCGGCCGGCAGAAGAATTGGCCAAAAACATTCAGTACTTC. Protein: CSARRPAEELAKNIQYF.

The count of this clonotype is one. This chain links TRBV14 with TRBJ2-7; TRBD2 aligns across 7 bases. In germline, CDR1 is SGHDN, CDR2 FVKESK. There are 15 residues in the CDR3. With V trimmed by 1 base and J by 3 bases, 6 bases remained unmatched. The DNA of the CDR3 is TGTGCCAGCAGCCAAGTGATTGGGGGGGACTACGAGCAGTACGTC. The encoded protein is CASSQVIGGDYEQYV.

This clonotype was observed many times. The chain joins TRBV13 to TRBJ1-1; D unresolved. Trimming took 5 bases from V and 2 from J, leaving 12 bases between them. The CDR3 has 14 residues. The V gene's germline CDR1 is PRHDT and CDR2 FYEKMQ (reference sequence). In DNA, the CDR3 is TGTGCCAGCAGCCCTCGCCCGGGAAACACTGAAGCTTTCTTT. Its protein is CASSPRPGNTEAFF.

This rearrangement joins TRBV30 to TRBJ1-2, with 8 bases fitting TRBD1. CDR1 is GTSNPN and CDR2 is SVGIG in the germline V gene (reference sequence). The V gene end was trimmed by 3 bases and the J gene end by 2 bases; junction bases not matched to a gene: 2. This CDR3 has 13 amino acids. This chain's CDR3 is CAWRRQGNYGYTF. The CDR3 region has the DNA TGTGCCTGGAGAAGACAGGGGAACTATGGCTACACCTTC. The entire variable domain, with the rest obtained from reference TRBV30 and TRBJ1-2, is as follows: SQTIHQWPATLVQPVGSPLSLECTVEGTSNPNLYWYRQAAGRGLQLLFYSVGIGQISSEVPQNLSASRPQDRQFILSSKKLLLSDSGFYLCAWRRQGNYGYTFGSGTRLTVV.

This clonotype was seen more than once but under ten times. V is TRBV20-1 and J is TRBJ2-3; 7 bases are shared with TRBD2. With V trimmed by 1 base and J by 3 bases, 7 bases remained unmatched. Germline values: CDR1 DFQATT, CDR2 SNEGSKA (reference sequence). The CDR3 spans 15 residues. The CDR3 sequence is CSARVGGSRTDTQYF. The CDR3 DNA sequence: TGCAGTGCTAGAGTGGGCGGGAGTAGGACAGATACGCAGTATTTT.

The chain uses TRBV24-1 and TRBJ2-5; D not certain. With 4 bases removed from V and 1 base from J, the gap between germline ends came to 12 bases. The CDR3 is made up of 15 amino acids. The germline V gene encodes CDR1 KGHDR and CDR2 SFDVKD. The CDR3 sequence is CATSEDHSVQETQYF. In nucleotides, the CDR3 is TGTGCCACCAGTGAGGACCACAGTGTCCAAGAGACCCAGTACTTC.

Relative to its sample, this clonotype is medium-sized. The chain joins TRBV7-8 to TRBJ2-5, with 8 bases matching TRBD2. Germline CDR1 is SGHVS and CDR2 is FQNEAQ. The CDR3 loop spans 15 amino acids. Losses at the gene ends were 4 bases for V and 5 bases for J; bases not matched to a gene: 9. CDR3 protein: CASSSPAGERETQYF. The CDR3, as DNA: TGTGCCAGCAGCTCTCCAGCGGGGGAGAGGGAGACCCAGTACTTC.

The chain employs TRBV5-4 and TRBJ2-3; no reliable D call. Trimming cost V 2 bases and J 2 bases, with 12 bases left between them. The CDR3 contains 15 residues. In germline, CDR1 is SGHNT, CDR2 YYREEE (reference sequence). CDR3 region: CASSFPNSFTDTQYF. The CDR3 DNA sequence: TGTGCCAGCAGCTTTCCCAACTCGTTCACAGATACGCAGTATTTT.

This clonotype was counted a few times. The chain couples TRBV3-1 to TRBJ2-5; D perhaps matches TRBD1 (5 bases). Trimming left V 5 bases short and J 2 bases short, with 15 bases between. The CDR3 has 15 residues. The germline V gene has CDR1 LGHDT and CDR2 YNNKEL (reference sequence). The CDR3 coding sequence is TGTGCCAGCAGCGTAACAGGAGTTGGACAAGAGACCCAGTACTTC. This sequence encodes CASSVTGVGQETQYF.